This TCR beta chain was sequenced in a study of T cell responses to AZD1222 COVID-19 vaccine. Study information: The study pooled second doses at about 4 or about 12 weeks.

Sequencing was performed with immunoSEQ multiplex PCR; in TCRdb, only in-frame clones are kept and a portion is missing. The data hold approximately 140,000 clones, with approximately 94% observed a single time. V was pared by 4 bases and J by 7 bases, with 10 bases between. CDR1 is SGHAT, CDR2 FQNNGV, per germline. This CDR3 has 12 amino acids. V is TRBV11-2 and J is TRBJ1-1; D unclear. The sequenced sample was peripheral blood, obtained on day 0 of AZD1222 vaccination. This sequence was found in an adult in good health. CDR3 coding DNA: TGTGCCAGCAGCTCCCAACAGATTGAAGCTTTCTTT. This codes for CASSSQQIEAFF.